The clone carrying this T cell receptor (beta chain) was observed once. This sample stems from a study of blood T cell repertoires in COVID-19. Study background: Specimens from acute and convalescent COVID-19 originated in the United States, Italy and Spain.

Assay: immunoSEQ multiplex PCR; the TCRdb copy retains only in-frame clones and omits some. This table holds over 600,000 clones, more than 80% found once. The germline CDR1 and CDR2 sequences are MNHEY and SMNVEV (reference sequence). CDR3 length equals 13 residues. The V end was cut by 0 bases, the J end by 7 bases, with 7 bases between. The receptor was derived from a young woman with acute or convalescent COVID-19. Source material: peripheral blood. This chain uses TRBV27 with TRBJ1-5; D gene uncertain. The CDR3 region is CASSLSRQQPQHF. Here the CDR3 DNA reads TGTGCCAGCAGTTTATCGAGACAACAGCCCCAGCATTTT.